The rows below give T cell receptor beta chains drawn from one sample of a study of T cell responses to AZD1222 COVID-19 vaccine. Assay: immunoSEQ multiplex PCR; the TCRdb copy retains only in-frame clones and omits some. The sample contains 45,000 or so clones, about 87% of which appear only once. This specimen was peripheral blood, taken 28 days after the second AZD1222 dose. The receptors were gathered from an adult who received the AZD1222 COVID-19 vaccine. Both conserved end residues are part of each CDR3. Each record gives: J gene, clone size, V gene, CDR3 protein. Clone sizes are given selectively: once, few, many, or a class where the clone is expanded.

>TRBJ1-1|.|TRBV4-1
CASSQGVTFF
>TRBJ2-7|.|TRBV28
CATSRGDGSYEQYF
>TRBJ2-7|.|TRBV28
CASSEWEGLINEQYF
>TRBJ2-7|.|TRBV18
CASSPGGLAVSYEQYF
>TRBJ2-3|.|TRBV7-3
CASSPGKETDTQYF
>TRBJ1-1|once|TRBV27
CASNNGPNTEAFF
>TRBJ1-5|.|TRBV5-6
CASSSLAAGHSSNQPQHF
>TRBJ1-2|.|TRBV27
CASSLSPGRLRYGYTF
>TRBJ1-1|.|TRBV7-2
CASSLSIQGTEAFF
>TRBJ2-7|once|TRBV12-3/TRBV12-4
CASRRLAQYEQYF
>TRBJ2-6|.|TRBV24-1
CATAAGSSGANVLTF
>TRBJ2-3|.|TRBV28
CASTRQGTDTQYF
>TRBJ1-1|.|TRBV18
CASSPIFRGSVAFF
>TRBJ2-5|.|TRBV2
CASSRGQDQETQYF
>TRBJ1-4|.|TRBV4-2
CASSQDGTANEKLFF
>TRBJ2-1|.|TRBV4-1
CASSLPTGHNEQFF
>TRBJ1-1|.|TRBV18
CASSPSQGAAMNTEAFF
>TRBJ1-1|once|TRBV3-1/TRBV3-2
CASSQDFWVGVNTEAFF
>TRBJ2-7|once|TRBV6-6
CASSYGGAVEQYF
>TRBJ2-5|once|TRBV6-2/TRBV6-3
CASSLGRTQYF
>TRBJ1-5|.|TRBV19
CASSIVRQPQHF
>TRBJ2-1|.|TRBV12-3/TRBV12-4
CASSLASYNEQFF
>TRBJ2-3|.|TRBV4-1
CASSLPSLTDTQYF
>TRBJ2-1|.|TRBV30
CAWTQTWSRSNEQFF